One and the same sample provided the 15 T cell receptor beta chains below, sequenced in a study of human T cells and chemical hapten exposure. Time point denoted: patch test 3, about 24 weeks after DPC sensitization. As to treatment: therapeutic diphenylcyclopropenone sensitization with weekly scalp DPC. TCRdb passed the RACE reads through MiXCR, listing each CDR3 protein once. Found here are roughly 71,000 distinct CDR3 sequences, approximately 12% of them singletons; the top ten hold roughly 1.5%. Sequences were derived from whole blood, sampled in connection with sensitization to the hapten diphenylcyclopropenone (DPC). Every receptor here comes from a woman between 45 and 60 years old with alopecia areata. Some clones in this sample may be carry-over from other donors' samples.

The rearrangement links TRBV27 to TRBJ2-1; no definite D call. Trimming shortened V by 1 base and J by 5 bases, and 6 bases separated the two germline ends. This CDR3 comprises 13 residues. Germline V gene sequence: CDR1 MNHEY, CDR2 SMNVEV (reference sequence). The CDR3 loop reads CASSLLGNNEQFF. DNA of the CDR3: TGTGCCAGCAGTTTATTGGGGAACAATGAGCAGTTCTTC.

In this sample, this clonotype turned up a few times. The chain couples TRBV4-2 to TRBJ1-5; D possibly corresponds to TRBD1 (6 bases). Germline V CDR1 and CDR2: LGHNA, YNFKEQ. V shed 0 bases and J shed 4 bases, with 10 bases lying between them. CDR3 length: 15 residues. The CDR3 bases are TGTGCCAGCAGCCAAGATCATCAGGGGAATCAGCCCCAGCATTTT. Translated, it gives CASSQDHQGNQPQHF.

This clonotype occurred many times. The rearrangement joins TRBV28 to TRBJ1-5; a weak D match, TRBD1 (5 bases). Germline-derived CDR1 and CDR2 are MDHEN and SYDVKM. There are 14 residues in the CDR3. Trimming left V 10 bases short and J 7 bases short, with 20 bases between. The CDR3: CATLARGERQPQHF. The CDR3 DNA sequence: TGTGCCACCCTGGCTCGGGGGGAACGGCAGCCCCAGCATTTT.

This clonotype was recorded at least ten times. The chain uses TRBV20-1 and TRBJ1-2, with a tentative D call TRBD1 (5 bases). CDR3 size: 12 residues. The ends were cut back, 2 bases at V and 6 bases at J, with 10 bases in the middle. The germline V gene has CDR1 DFQATT and CDR2 SNEGSKA (reference sequence). For the CDR3, the DNA is TGCAGTGCTAGACCGGACAAGCATGGCTACACCTTC. It translates to CSARPDKHGYTF.

The chain recombines TRBV7-9 with TRBJ1-1; D perhaps matches TRBD1 (6 bases). Germline V lookup: CDR1 SEHNR, CDR2 FQNEAQ (reference sequence). This CDR3 contains 13 residues. The V gene lost 5 bases and the J gene lost 8 bases, with 15 bases spanning the gap. This CDR3 is CASSITNRVEAFF. Written as DNA, the CDR3 is TGTGCCAGCAGCATCACGAACAGGGTCGAAGCTTTCTTT.

The chain is built from TRBV5-1 and TRBJ1-2; the D gene is possibly TRBD1 (5 bases). The germline CDR1 and CDR2 sequences are SGHRS and YFSETQ. The V and J ends lost 4 bases and 3 bases respectively, with 13 bases between them. The CDR3 is 14 residues long. CDR3: CASSPADSYYGYTF. CDR3 DNA sequence: TGCGCCAGCAGCCCAGCAGACAGCTACTATGGCTACACCTTC. Full variable domain (outside the CDR3, taken from reference TRBV5-1 and TRBJ1-2): KAGVTQTPRYLIKTRGQQVTLSCSPISGHRSVSWYQQTPGQGLQFLFEYFSETQRNKGNFPGRFSGRQFSNSRSEMNVSTLELGDSALYLCASSPADSYYGYTFGSGTRLTVV.

This clonotype appeared many times. The chain couples TRBV10-3 to TRBJ2-7; 8 bases are a match to TRBD1. Trimming removed 5 bases from V and 4 bases from J; junction bases left unmatched: 10. From germline, CDR1 is ENHRY and CDR2 SYGVKD. The CDR3 sequence is 15 residues long. The CDR3 is CAISQPGTGEYEQYF. CDR3 bases: TGTGCCATCAGTCAGCCCGGGACAGGAGAATACGAGCAGTACTTC.

This clonotype showed up just a few times. CDR3 bases: TGTGCCAGCAGTAGTCAGCTGAGCTCTGGAAACACCATATATTTT. It encodes CASSSQLSSGNTIYF. The gene calls are TRBV28 and TRBJ1-3; no clear D gene. Germline V lookup: CDR1 MDHEN, CDR2 SYDVKM. V dropped 5 bases and J dropped 0 bases, with 11 bases sitting between them. This CDR3 has 15 amino acids. Full variable domain (missing parts from reference TRBV28 and TRBJ1-3): DVKVTQSSRYLVKRTGEKVFLECVQDMDHENMFWYRQDPGLGLRLIYFSYDVKMKEKGDIPEGYSVSREKKERFSLILESASTNQTSMYLCASSSQLSSGNTIYFGEGSWLTVV.

The J gene is TRBJ2-7, the V gene TRBV6-2 or TRBV6-3, with D possibly matching TRBD1 (6 bases). Germline CDR1 reads MNHEY; CDR2 reads SVGEGT. Trimming cost V 4 bases and J 1 base, with 17 bases left between them. The CDR3 length is 16 residues. Here the CDR3 DNA reads TGTGCCAGCAGTTCCGCGAACCGGGACACTTCCTACGAGCAGTACTTC. It specifies CASSSANRDTSYEQYF.

A note on this clonotype: This could be a read error, since a much larger clone is one nucleotide away. The chain uses TRBV7-9 and TRBJ1-2; D possibly corresponds to TRBD1 (6 bases). V was trimmed by 7 bases and J by 5 bases, leaving 26 bases between them. CDR3 length: 17 amino acids. CDR1 and CDR2 (germline): SEHNR, FQNEAQ (reference sequence). CDR3 coding DNA: TGTGCCAGCAACCAAAATCGACAGGTTTCCCCGCCGTATGGCTACACCTTC. Its translation: CASNQNRQVSPPYGYTF. Full variable domain (outside the CDR3, taken from reference TRBV7-9 and TRBJ1-2): DTGVSQNPRHKITKRGQNVTFRCDPISEHNRLYWYRQTLGQGPEFLTYFQNEAQLEKSRLLSDRFSAERPKGSFSTLEIQRTEQGDSAMYLCASNQNRQVSPPYGYTFGSGTRLTVV.

This clonotype was counted only a few times. This sequence joins TRBV19 and TRBJ1-2, with TRBD1 as a possible D gene (6 bases). Germline V gene data show CDR1 as LNHDA and CDR2 as SQIVND (reference sequence). The CDR3 is 16 amino acids. Trimming took off 7 bases at V and 5 bases at J, with 23 bases between the two ends. CDR3 loop: CASTLGGRQDLYGYTF. The CDR3 DNA is TGTGCCAGTACCTTAGGGGGGAGACAGGACCTATATGGCTACACCTTC. Full variable domain (remainder filled in from reference TRBV19 and TRBJ1-2): DGGITQSPKYLFRKEGQNVTLSCEQNLNHDAMYWYRQDPGQGLRLIYYSQIVNDFQKGDIAEGYSVSREKKESFPLTVTSAQKNPTAFYLCASTLGGRQDLYGYTFGSGTRLTVV.

The sample holds many counts of this clonotype. The V gene is TRBV12-3 or TRBV12-4, the J gene TRBJ2-6; D uncertain. The length of the CDR3 is 13 residues. Trimming took off 7 bases at V and 1 base at J, with 5 bases between the two ends. The CDR3 protein is CASNLSGANVLTF. CDR3 sequence (DNA): TGTGCCAGCAACCTTTCTGGGGCCAACGTCCTGACTTTC.

The table lists this clonotype with many counts. The chain joins TRBV12-3 or TRBV12-4 to TRBJ2-5, with 11 positions matching TRBD1. This CDR3 has 15 amino acids. After removal of 3 bases from V and 5 bases from J, the junction contained 5 bases not matched to a gene. CDR3 bases: TGTGCCAGCAGTTTTGGGGACAGGGGGACGGAGACCCAGTACTTC. Residues: CASSFGDRGTETQYF.

The CDR3 protein is CASSPNYGYTF. The CDR3 DNA reads as TGTGCCAGCAGTCCCAACTATGGCTACACCTTC. The rearrangement links TRBV6-2 or TRBV6-3 to TRBJ1-2; D is undetermined. The CDR3 covers 11 residues. Germline V lookup: CDR1 MNHEY, CDR2 SVGEGT. V gave up 5 bases and J gave up 2 bases, with 3 bases separating them.

This clonotype was observed a handful of times. The chain recombines TRBV18 with TRBJ2-7, with 9 bases fitting TRBD1. The V and J ends lost 3 bases and 5 bases, in that order; junction bases with no gene match: 8. The CDR3 has 15 amino acids. Germline V CDR1 and CDR2: KGHSH, LQKENI. CDR3 sequence: CASSPLTGGGHEQYF. The CDR3 nucleotides read TGTGCCAGCTCACCGTTGACAGGGGGTGGTCACGAGCAGTACTTC.